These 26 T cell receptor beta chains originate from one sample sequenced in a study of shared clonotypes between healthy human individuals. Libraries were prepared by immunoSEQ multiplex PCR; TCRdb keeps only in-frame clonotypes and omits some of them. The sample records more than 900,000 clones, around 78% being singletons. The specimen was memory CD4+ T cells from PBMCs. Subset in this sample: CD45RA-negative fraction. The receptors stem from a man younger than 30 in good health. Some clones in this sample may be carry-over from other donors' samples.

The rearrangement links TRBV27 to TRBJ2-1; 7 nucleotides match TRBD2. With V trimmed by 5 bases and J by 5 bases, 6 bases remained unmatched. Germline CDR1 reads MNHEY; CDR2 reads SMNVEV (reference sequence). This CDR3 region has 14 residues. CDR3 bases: TGTGCCAGCAGTAAAGACCGGGAGGACAATGAGCAGTTCTTC. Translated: CASSKDREDNEQFF.

The CDR3 spells CASSPYGTSGRAYEQYF. The CDR3 coding sequence is TGTGCCAGCAGCCCGTATGGGACTAGCGGGAGGGCCTACGAGCAGTACTTC. V gene TRBV7-9 combines with J gene TRBJ2-7; 16 nucleotides align to TRBD2. The CDR3 length is 17 residues. Germline loops: CDR1 SEHNR, CDR2 FQNEAQ (reference sequence). V was clipped by 5 bases and J by 2 bases; unmatched bases: 6.

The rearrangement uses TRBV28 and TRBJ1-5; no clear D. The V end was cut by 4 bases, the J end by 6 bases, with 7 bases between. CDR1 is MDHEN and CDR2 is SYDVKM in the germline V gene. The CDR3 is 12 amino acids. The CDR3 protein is CASSSWGQPQHF. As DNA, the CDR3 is TGTGCCAGCAGTTCTTGGGGTCAGCCCCAGCATTTT.

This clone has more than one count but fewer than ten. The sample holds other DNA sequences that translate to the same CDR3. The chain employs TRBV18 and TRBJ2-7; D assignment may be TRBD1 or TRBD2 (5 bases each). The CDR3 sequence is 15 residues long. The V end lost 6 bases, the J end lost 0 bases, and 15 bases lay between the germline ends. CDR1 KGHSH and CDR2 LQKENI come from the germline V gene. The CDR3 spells CASSPGTVSSYEQYF. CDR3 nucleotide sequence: TGTGCCAGCTCCCCAGGGACGGTAAGCTCCTACGAGCAGTACTTC.

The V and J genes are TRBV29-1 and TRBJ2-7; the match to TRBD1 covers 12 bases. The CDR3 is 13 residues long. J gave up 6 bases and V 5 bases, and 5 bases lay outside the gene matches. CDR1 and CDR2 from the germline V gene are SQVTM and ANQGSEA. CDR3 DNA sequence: TGCAGCGTTCCGGGACAGGGGGCAGGCGAGCAGTACTTC. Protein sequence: CSVPGQGAGEQYF.

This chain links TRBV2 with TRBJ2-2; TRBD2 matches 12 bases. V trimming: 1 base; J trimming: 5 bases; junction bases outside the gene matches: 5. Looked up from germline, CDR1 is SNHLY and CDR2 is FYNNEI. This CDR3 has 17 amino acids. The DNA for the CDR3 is TGTGCCAGCAGTGAAGGAGGGACTAGCGGGTTGACCGGGGAGCTGTTTTTT. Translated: CASSEGGTSGLTGELFF.

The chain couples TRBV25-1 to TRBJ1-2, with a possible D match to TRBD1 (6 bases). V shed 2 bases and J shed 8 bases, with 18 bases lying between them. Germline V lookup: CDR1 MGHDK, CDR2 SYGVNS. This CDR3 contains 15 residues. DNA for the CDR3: TGTGCCAGCAGTGAAGAGGACAGTCTTATAGGCGGCTACACCTTC. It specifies CASSEEDSLIGGYTF.

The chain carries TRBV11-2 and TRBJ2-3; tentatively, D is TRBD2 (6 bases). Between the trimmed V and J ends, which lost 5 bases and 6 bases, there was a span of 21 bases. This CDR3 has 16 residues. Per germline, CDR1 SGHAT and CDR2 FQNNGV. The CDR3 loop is CASSLSSGGIVDTQYF. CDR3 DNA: TGTGCCAGCAGCCTATCCTCGGGCGGGATAGTTGATACGCAGTATTTT.

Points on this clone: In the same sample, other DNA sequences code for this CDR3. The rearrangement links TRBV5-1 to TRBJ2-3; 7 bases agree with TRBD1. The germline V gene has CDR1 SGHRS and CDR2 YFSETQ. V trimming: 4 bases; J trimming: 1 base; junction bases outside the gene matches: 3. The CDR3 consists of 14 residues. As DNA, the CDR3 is TGCGCCAGCAGCCCCGGACAGGGCACAGATACGCAGTATTTT. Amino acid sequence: CASSPGQGTDTQYF. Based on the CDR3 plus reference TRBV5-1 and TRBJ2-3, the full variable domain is KAGVTQTPRYLIKTRGQQVTLSCSPISGHRSVSWYQQTPGQGLQFLFEYFSETQRNKGNFPGRFSGRQFSNSRSEMNVSTLELGDSALYLCASSPGQGTDTQYFGPGTRLTVL.

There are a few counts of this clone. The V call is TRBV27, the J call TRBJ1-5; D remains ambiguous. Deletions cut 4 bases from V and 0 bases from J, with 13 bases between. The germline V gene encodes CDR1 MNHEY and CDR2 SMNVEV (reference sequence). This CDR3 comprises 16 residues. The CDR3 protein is CASSSFAGDSNQPQHF. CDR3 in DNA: TGTGCCAGCAGTTCCTTCGCAGGCGATAGCAATCAGCCCCAGCATTTT.

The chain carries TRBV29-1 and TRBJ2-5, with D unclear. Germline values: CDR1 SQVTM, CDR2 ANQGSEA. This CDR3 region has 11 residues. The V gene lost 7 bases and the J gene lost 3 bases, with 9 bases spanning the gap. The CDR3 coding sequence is TGCAGCGCCGGTGGGAAAGAGACCCAGTACTTC. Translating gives CSAGGKETQYF.

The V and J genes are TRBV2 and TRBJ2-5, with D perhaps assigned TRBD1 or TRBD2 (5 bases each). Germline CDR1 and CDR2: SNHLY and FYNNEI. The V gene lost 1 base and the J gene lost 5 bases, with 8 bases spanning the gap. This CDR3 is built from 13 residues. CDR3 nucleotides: TGTGCCAGCAGTGAAGGGGGGTGGGAGACCCAGTACTTC. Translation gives CASSEGGWETQYF.

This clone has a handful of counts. The chain's CDR3 is CASSPKYRDTEAFF. The DNA for the CDR3 is TGTGCCAGCAGCCCCAAATACCGGGACACTGAAGCTTTCTTT. This rearrangement joins TRBV5-5 to TRBJ1-1; D is unresolved. V was pared by 4 bases and J by 3 bases, with 13 bases between. The CDR3 covers 14 residues. Germline V gives CDR1 SGHKS, CDR2 YYEKEE (reference sequence). Complete variable domain (other parts from reference TRBV5-5 and TRBJ1-1): DAGVTQSPTHLIKTRGQQVTLRCSPISGHKSVSWYQQVLGQGPQFIFQYYEKEERGRGNFPDRFSARQFPNYSSELNVNALLLGDSALYLCASSPKYRDTEAFFGQGTRLTVV.

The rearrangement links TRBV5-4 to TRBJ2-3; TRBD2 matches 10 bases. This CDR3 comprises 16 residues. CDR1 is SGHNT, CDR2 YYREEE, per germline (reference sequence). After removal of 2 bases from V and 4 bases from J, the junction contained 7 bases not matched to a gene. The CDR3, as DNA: TGTGCCAGCAGCTTTAAAGCGGGAGGGCTGGCAGATACGCAGTATTTT. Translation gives CASSFKAGGLADTQYF.

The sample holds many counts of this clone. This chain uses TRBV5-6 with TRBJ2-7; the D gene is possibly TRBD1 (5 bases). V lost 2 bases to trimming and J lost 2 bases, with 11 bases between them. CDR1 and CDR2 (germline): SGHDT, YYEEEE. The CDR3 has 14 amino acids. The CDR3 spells CASSFLGVTYEQYF. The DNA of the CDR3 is TGTGCCAGCAGCTTTCTAGGGGTAACCTACGAGCAGTACTTC.

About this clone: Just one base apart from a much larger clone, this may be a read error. CDR3 sequence (DNA): TGTGCCAGCAGCCTGGGACTAGCCCCAGATACGCAGTATTTT. Its translation: CASSLGLAPDTQYF. The rearrangement links TRBV7-2 to TRBJ2-3; the match to TRBD2 covers 9 bases. This CDR3 spans 14 amino acids. The germline gives CDR1 SGHTA, CDR2 FQGNSA. V was clipped by 5 bases and J by 4 bases; unmatched bases: 4.

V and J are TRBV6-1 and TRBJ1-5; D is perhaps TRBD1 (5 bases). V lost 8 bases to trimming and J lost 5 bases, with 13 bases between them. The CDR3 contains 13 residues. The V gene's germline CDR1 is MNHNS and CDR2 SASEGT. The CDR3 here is CASQGIIYQPQHF. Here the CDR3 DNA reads TGTGCCAGCCAGGGAATAATCTATCAGCCCCAGCATTTT.

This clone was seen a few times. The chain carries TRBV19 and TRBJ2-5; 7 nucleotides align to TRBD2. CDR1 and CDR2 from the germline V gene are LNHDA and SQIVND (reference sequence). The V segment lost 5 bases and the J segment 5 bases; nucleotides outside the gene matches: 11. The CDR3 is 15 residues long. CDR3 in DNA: TGTGCCAGTAGTTGGACTAGGAGTCGGTCGGAGACCCAGTACTTC. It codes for CASSWTRSRSETQYF.

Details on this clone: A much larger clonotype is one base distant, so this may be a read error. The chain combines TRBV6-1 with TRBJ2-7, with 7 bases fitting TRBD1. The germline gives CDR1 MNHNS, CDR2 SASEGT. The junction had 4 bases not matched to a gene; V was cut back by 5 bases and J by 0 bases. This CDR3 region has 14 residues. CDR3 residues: CASSTTGNSYEQYF. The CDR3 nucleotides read TGTGCCAGCAGTACGACAGGGAACTCCTACGAGCAGTACTTC.

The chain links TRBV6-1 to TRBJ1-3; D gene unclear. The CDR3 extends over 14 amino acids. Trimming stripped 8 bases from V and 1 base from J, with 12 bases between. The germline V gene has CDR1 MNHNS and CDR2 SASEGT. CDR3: CASDGRISGNTIYF. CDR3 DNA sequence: TGTGCCAGCGACGGACGGATTTCTGGAAACACCATATATTTT.

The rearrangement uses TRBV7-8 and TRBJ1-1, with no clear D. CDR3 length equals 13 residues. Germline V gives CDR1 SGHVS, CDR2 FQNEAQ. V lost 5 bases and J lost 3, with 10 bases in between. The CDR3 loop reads CASSLTLDTEAFF. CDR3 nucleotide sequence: TGTGCCAGCAGCCTGACCCTGGACACTGAAGCTTTCTTT.

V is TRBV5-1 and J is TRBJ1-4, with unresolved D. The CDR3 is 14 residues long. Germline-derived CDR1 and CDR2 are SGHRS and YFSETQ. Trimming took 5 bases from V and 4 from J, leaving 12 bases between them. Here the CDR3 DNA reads TGCGCCAGCAGAGGGAACTCTGGTAATGAAAAACTGTTTTTT. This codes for CASRGNSGNEKLFF.

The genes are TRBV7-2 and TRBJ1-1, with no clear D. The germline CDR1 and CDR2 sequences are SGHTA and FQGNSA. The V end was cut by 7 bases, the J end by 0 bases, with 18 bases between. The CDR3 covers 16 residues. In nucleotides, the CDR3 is TGTGCCAGCACCGCAGGTATCGGACGGATGAACACTGAAGCTTTCTTT. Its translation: CASTAGIGRMNTEAFF.

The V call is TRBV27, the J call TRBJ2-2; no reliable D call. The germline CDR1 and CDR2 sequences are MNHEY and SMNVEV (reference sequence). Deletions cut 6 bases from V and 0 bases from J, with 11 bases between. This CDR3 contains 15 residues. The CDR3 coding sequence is TGTGCCAGCAGGACCATGGCCGCGAACACCGGGGAGCTGTTTTTT. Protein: CASRTMAANTGELFF.

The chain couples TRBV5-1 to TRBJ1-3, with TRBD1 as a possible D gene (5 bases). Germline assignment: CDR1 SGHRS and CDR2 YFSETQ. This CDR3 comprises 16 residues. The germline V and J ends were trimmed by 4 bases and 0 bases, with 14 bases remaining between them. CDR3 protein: CASSTWDRRSGNTIYF. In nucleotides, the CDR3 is TGCGCCAGCAGCACCTGGGACCGCCGCTCTGGAAACACCATATATTTT.

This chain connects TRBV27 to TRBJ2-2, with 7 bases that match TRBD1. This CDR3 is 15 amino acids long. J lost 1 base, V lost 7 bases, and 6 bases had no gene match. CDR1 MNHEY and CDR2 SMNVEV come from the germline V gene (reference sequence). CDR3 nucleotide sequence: TGTGCCAGCAAGGGACAGCGTTTGAACACCGGGGAGCTGTTTTTT. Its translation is CASKGQRLNTGELFF.